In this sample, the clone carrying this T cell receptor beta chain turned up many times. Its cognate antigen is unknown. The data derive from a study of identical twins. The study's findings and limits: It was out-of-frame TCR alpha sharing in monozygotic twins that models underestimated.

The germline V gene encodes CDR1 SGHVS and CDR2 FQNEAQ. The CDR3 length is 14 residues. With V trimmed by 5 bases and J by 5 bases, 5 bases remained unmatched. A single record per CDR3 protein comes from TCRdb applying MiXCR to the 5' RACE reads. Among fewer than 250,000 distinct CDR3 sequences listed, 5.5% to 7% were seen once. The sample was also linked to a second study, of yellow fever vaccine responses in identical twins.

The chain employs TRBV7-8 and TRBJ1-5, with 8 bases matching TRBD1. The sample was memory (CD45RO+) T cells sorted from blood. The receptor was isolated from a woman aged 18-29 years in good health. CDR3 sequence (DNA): TGTGCCAGCAGCGAGGACAGGGAGGATCAGCCCCAGCATTTT. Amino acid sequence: CASSEDREDQPQHF. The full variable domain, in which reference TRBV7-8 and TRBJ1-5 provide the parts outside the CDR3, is GAGVSQSPRYKVAKRGQDVALRCDPISGHVSLFWYQQALGQGPEFLTYFQNEAQLDKSGLPSDRFFAERPEGSVSTLKIQRTQQEDSAVYLCASSEDREDQPQHFGDGTRLSIL.